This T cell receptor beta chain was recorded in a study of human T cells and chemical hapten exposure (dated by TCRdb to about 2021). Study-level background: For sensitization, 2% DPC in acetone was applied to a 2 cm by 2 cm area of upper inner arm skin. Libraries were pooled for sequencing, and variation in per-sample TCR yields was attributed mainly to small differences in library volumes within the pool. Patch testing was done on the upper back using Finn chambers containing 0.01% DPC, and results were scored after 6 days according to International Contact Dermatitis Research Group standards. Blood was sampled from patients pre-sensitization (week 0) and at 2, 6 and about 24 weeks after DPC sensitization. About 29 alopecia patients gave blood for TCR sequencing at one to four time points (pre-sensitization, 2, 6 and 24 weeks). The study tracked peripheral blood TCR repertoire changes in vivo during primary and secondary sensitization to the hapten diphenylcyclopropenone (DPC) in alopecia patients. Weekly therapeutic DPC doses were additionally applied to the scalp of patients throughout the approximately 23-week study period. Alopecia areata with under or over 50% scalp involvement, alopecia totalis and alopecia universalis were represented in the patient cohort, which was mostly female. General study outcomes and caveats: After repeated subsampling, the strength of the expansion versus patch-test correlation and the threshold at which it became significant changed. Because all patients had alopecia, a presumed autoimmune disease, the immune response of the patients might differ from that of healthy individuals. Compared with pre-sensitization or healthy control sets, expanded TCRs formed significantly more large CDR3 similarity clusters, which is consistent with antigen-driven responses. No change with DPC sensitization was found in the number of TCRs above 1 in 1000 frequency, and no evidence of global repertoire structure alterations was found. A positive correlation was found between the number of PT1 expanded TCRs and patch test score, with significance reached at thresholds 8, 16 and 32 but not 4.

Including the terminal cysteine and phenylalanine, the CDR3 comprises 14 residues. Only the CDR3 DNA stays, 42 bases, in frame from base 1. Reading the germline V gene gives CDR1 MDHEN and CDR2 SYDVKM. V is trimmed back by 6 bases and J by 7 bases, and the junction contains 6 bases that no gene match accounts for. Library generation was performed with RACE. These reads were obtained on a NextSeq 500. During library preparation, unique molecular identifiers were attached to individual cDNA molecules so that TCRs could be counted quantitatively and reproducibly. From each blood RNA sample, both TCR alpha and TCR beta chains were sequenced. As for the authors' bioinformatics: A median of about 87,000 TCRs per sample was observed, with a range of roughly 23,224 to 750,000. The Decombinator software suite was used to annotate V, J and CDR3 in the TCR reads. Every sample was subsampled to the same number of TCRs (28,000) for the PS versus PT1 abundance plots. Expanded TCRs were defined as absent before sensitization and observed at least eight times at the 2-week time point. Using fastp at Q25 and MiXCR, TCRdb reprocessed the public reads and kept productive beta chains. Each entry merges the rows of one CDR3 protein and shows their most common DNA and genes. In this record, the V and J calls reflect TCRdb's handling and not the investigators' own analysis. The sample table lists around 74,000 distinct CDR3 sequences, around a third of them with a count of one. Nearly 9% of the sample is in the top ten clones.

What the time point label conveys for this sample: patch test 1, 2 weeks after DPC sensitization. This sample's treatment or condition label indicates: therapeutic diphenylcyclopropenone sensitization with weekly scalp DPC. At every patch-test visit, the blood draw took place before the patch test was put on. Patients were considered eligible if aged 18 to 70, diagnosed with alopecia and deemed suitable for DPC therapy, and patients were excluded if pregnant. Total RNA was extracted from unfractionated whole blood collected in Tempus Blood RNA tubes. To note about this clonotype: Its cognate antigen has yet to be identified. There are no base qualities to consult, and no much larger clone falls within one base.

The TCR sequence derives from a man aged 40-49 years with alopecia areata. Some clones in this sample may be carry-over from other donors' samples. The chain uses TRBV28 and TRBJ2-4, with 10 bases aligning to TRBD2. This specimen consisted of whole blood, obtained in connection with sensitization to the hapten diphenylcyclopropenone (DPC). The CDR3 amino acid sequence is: CASREGTSENIQYF. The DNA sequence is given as TGTGCCAGCAGGGAGGGGACTAGCGAGAACATTCAGTACTTC.